Below, 27 T cell receptor beta chains from the same sample are listed, as sequenced in a study of control samples from healthy donors and cancer patients. Method: immunoSEQ multiplex PCR; TCRdb's copy keeps in-frame clones and lacks some. Found here are 250,000 to 300,000 clones, roughly 87% of them singletons; the top ten hold less than 15%. The sequenced material came from PBMCs. The source of these receptors is a woman aged 55-69 years with lung cancer.

The V call is TRBV6-1, the J call TRBJ1-3, with a possible D match to TRBD1 (5 bases). CDR1 is MNHNS and CDR2 is SASEGT in the germline V gene. Trimming left V 2 bases short and J 4 bases short, with 9 bases between. This CDR3 is 14 amino acids long. The CDR3 spells CASSEKTDGNTIYF. The DNA for the CDR3 is TGTGCCAGCAGTGAAAAGACAGACGGAAACACCATATATTTT.

In its sample, this clone was seen a few times. The V gene is TRBV9, the J gene TRBJ2-2; weak D call: TRBD2 (5 bases). The CDR3 contains 15 residues. Trimming left V 1 base short and J 4 bases short, with 11 bases between. Germline CDR1 is SGDLS and CDR2 is YYNGEE. Here the CDR3 reads CASSVHEGSTGELFF. The CDR3, as DNA: TGTGCCAGCAGCGTACACGAGGGCTCCACCGGGGAGCTGTTTTTT. Supplemented by reference TRBV9 and TRBJ2-2, the full variable domain reads DSGVTQTPKHLITATGQRVTLRCSPRSGDLSVYWYQQSLDQGLQFLIQYYNGEERAKGNILERFSAQQFPDLHSELNLSSLELGDSALYFCASSVHEGSTGELFFGEGSRLTVL.

This chain links TRBV7-9 with TRBJ1-2; D may be TRBD1 (6 bases). Germline V gives CDR1 SEHNR, CDR2 FQNEAQ (reference sequence). V dropped 2 bases and J dropped 4 bases, with 14 bases sitting between them. This CDR3 spans 15 amino acids. In DNA, the CDR3 is TGTGCCAGCAGCTTATTGGGTTCAGGGGTCTATGGCTACACCTTC. Encoded protein: CASSLLGSGVYGYTF.

CDR3 coding DNA: TGTGCCAGCAGCCAAGCGGCGTTTTTGGCCGTTGAAAAACTGTTTTTT. Translating it yields CASSQAAFLAVEKLFF. The V and J genes are TRBV3-1 (or the pseudogene TRBV3-2) and TRBJ1-4; no clear D gene. The CDR3 is 16 residues long. Germline CDR1 LGHDT, CDR2 YNNKEL (reference sequence). Trimming left V 1 base short and J 7 bases short, with 16 bases between.

This chain uses TRBV27 with TRBJ2-6; the D is unclear. Germline V gene sequence: CDR1 MNHEY, CDR2 SMNVEV (reference sequence). V was clipped by 3 bases and J by 0 bases, with 9 bases between them. This CDR3 region has 16 residues. In DNA, the CDR3 is TGTGCCAGCAGTTTTGGCCGGTCCTCTGGGGCCAACGTCCTGACTTTC. Translated: CASSFGRSSGANVLTF. Full variable domain (missing parts from reference TRBV27 and TRBJ2-6): EAQVTQNPRYLITVTGKKLTVTCSQNMNHEYMSWYRQDPGLGLRQIYYSMNVEVTDKGDVPEGYKVSRKEKRNFPLILESPSPNQTSLYFCASSFGRSSGANVLTFGAGSRLTVL.

The CDR3 sequence: CASSPRGGGYTF. As DNA, the CDR3 is TGTGCCAGCAGCCCCAGGGGAGGTGGCTACACCTTC. The chain is built from TRBV5-8 and TRBJ1-2, with D possibly being TRBD1 (6 bases). The CDR3 totals 12 residues. Trimming cost V 4 bases and J 7 bases, with 11 bases left between them. Per germline, CDR1 SGHTS and CDR2 YDEGEE.

V gene TRBV5-1 combines with J gene TRBJ2-2, with TRBD2 matching 13 bases. The ends lost 4 bases at V and 6 bases at J; junction bases unmatched: 9. The CDR3 runs to 17 residues. In germline, CDR1 is SGHRS, CDR2 YFSETQ. The CDR3 loop reads CASSPGLAGSRAGELFF. CDR3 coding DNA: TGCGCCAGCAGCCCGGGACTAGCGGGGTCAAGGGCCGGGGAGCTGTTTTTT.

Only one count was recorded for this clone. This chain joins TRBV27 and TRBJ1-5; 8 bases map to TRBD1. Germline assignment: CDR1 MNHEY and CDR2 SMNVEV (reference sequence). CDR3 length: 13 amino acids. The V and J ends lost 5 bases and 6 bases, in that order; junction bases with no gene match: 3. The CDR3, as DNA: TGTGCCAGCAGTCCAGGGGGCGGTCAGCCCCAGCATTTT. Translated, it gives CASSPGGGQPQHF.

This clone occurred many times. The V and J genes are TRBV2 and TRBJ1-2; TRBD1 matches 7 bases. Germline V gene lookup returns CDR1 SNHLY and CDR2 FYNNEI. Unmatched junction bases numbered 9, after V lost 8 bases and J lost 3 bases. The CDR3 loop spans 14 amino acids. CDR3 nucleotide sequence: TGTGCCAGCGGTCGGGAGGGGGCCCACTATGGCTACACCTTC. Its protein product is CASGREGAHYGYTF.

The chain links TRBV18 to TRBJ2-3; TRBD1 matches at 8 bases. CDR3 size: 16 residues. V lost 1 base to trimming and J lost 2 bases; unmatched junction nucleotides: 5. Germline assignment: CDR1 KGHSH and CDR2 LQKENI. CDR3 loop: CASSPQGQVHTDTQYF. The CDR3 DNA reads as TGTGCCAGCTCACCACAGGGACAGGTTCACACAGATACGCAGTATTTT.

This clone was detected once. Other DNA sequences within the sample encode an identical CDR3. This chain links TRBV5-1 with TRBJ1-2; 7 nucleotides match TRBD1. After removal of 0 bases from V and 6 bases from J, the junction contained 2 bases not matched to a gene. The V gene's germline CDR1 is SGHRS and CDR2 YFSETQ. This CDR3 region has 13 residues. The CDR3 nucleotides are TGCGCCAGCAGCTTGGGCCAGGGGGATGGCTACACCTTC. This codes for CASSLGQGDGYTF.

This clone showed up just once. The chain links TRBV19 to TRBJ2-5; 8 positions match TRBD2. J was trimmed by 5 bases and V by 4 bases; bases with no gene match: 6. This CDR3 spans 14 amino acids. In germline, CDR1 is LNHDA, CDR2 SQIVND (reference sequence). This CDR3 is CASSRAGVRETQYF. CDR3 sequence (DNA): TGTGCCAGTAGTAGAGCGGGAGTGCGGGAGACCCAGTACTTC.

J is TRBJ2-3 and V is TRBV5-1; 8 nucleotides agree with TRBD2. With V trimmed by 5 bases and J by 2 bases, 7 bases remained unmatched. The CDR3 has 15 amino acids. Germline CDR1 SGHRS, CDR2 YFSETQ. This CDR3 is CASSSGGAPTDTQYF. The CDR3 DNA follows: TGCGCCAGCAGTTCCGGGGGGGCACCCACAGATACGCAGTATTTT.

The V and J genes are TRBV11-2 and TRBJ2-6; TRBD1 is a possible D gene (5 bases). There are 15 residues in the CDR3. Germline CDR1 reads SGHAT; CDR2 reads FQNNGV. V shed 1 base and J shed 4 bases, with 8 bases lying between them. Here the CDR3 DNA reads TGTGCCAGCAGCTTAGCAGGGTTCGGGGCCAACGTCCTGACTTTC. Its protein is CASSLAGFGANVLTF.

The V call is TRBV4-1, the J call TRBJ1-2; D ambiguous. V lost 1 base and J 4 bases, leaving 13 bases between the germline ends. The CDR3 consists of 15 residues. Looked up from germline, CDR1 is MGHRA and CDR2 is YSYEKL. The CDR3 DNA reads TGCGCCAGCAGCCAAGGAGGTCAGGTTCCCTATGGCTACACCTTC. Translation gives CASSQGGQVPYGYTF.

This chain connects TRBV7-9 to TRBJ2-5, with D possibly TRBD2 on 7 matching bases. This CDR3 spans 16 amino acids. CDR1 and CDR2 from the germline V gene are SEHNR and FQNEAQ (reference sequence). V was clipped by 5 bases and J by 5 bases, with 21 bases between them. The CDR3 nucleotides read TGTGCCAGCAGCCTTGGGAGGGGGAATTTATTGGAGACCCAGTACTTC. Translating it yields CASSLGRGNLLETQYF.

J is TRBJ2-1 and V is TRBV3-1 (or the pseudogene TRBV3-2), with 7 bases aligning to TRBD2. Losses at the gene ends were 10 bases for V and 7 bases for J; bases not matched to a gene: 7. The CDR3 totals 12 residues. Looked up from germline, CDR1 is LGHDT and CDR2 is YNNKEL (reference sequence). The CDR3 protein is CATGLGGNEQFF. In nucleotides, the CDR3 is TGTGCCACTGGACTAGGAGGTAATGAGCAGTTCTTC.

The chain recombines TRBV29-1 with TRBJ2-5; D ambiguous. Trimming took 4 bases from V and 6 from J, leaving 9 bases between them. The CDR3 consists of 11 residues. Germline CDR1 SQVTM, CDR2 ANQGSEA. The DNA for the CDR3 is TGCAGCGTTGTCCCTGGACAGACCCAGTACTTC. It specifies CSVVPGQTQYF.

The chain links TRBV6-5 to TRBJ1-2; 7 bases line up with TRBD1. CDR3 length: 13 residues. Germline CDR1 reads MNHEY; CDR2 reads SVGAGI. V shed 6 bases, J shed 3 bases, and the junction held 4 bases outside the gene matches. The CDR3 DNA sequence: TGTGCCAGCAGGACAGGGCCGTACTATGGCTACACCTTC. It codes for CASRTGPYYGYTF.

The chain combines TRBV9 with TRBJ1-3; D not resolved. The V gene lost 1 base and the J gene lost 4 bases, with 9 bases spanning the gap. CDR1 and CDR2 (germline): SGDLS, YYNGEE. This CDR3 comprises 14 residues. The CDR3 nucleotides are TGTGCCAGCAGCGTAATAGCGGCAGGAAACACCATATATTTT. It specifies CASSVIAAGNTIYF.

This clone has a handful of counts. The J gene is TRBJ2-3, the V gene TRBV10-2; 8 positions agree with TRBD1. The V and J ends lost 7 bases and 5 bases, in that order; junction bases with no gene match: 5. This CDR3 region has 13 residues. Germline lookup yields CDR1 WSHSY and CDR2 SAAADI. Here the CDR3 DNA reads TGCGCCAGCAAACTCGGACAGGGAGATACGCAGTATTTT. It codes for CASKLGQGDTQYF.

In its sample, this clone was seen once. The chain employs TRBV6-5 and TRBJ1-2; 8 nucleotides line up with TRBD1. CDR1 and CDR2 from the germline V gene are MNHEY and SVGAGI. The V and J ends lost 7 bases and 6 bases, in that order; junction bases with no gene match: 10. This CDR3 has 14 residues. This chain's CDR3 is CASTGTGKMDGYTF. The CDR3 DNA reads TGTGCCAGCACTGGGACAGGAAAGATGGATGGCTACACCTTC.

This clone has just a few counts. This chain connects TRBV5-1 to TRBJ2-2; D possibly matches TRBD1 or TRBD2 (5 bases each). This CDR3 comprises 14 residues. V was pared by 5 bases and J by 3 bases, with 11 bases between. CDR1 and CDR2 from the germline V gene are SGHRS and YFSETQ. The CDR3 loop reads CASSGTGDTGELFF. The CDR3 bases are TGCGCCAGCAGTGGGACGGGCGACACCGGGGAGCTGTTTTTT. The entire variable domain, with the rest obtained from reference TRBV5-1 and TRBJ2-2, is as follows: KAGVTQTPRYLIKTRGQQVTLSCSPISGHRSVSWYQQTPGQGLQFLFEYFSETQRNKGNFPGRFSGRQFSNSRSEMNVSTLELGDSALYLCASSGTGDTGELFFGEGSRLTVL.

The rearrangement links TRBV6-5 to TRBJ1-2; D is unclear. Trimming removed 6 bases at V and 7 bases at J, with 9 bases between. The germline CDR1 and CDR2 sequences are MNHEY and SVGAGI. The CDR3 runs 11 residues. The chain's CDR3 is CASSVGSGYTF. The CDR3 coding sequence is TGTGCCAGCAGCGTGGGGAGTGGCTACACCTTC.

V and J are TRBV28 and TRBJ2-2, with 12 bases lining up with TRBD2. Trimming at V came to 8 bases and at J to 4 bases, leaving 5 bases not matched to a gene. Per germline, CDR1 MDHEN and CDR2 SYDVKM. CDR3 length equals 15 residues. The CDR3 DNA reads TGTGCCAGCCTGACTAGCGGGAGAGGCACCGGGGAGCTGTTTTTT. Translating gives CASLTSGRGTGELFF.

This rearrangement joins TRBV5-6 to TRBJ1-1; D is ambiguous. CDR3 length: 16 amino acids. Trimming stripped 0 bases from V and 1 base from J, with 13 bases between. Per germline, CDR1 SGHDT and CDR2 YYEEEE. The CDR3 is CASSLEPLGRNTEAFF. The CDR3 DNA reads TGTGCCAGCAGCTTGGAACCTTTGGGTAGGAACACTGAAGCTTTCTTT. Using reference TRBV5-6 and TRBJ1-1 for the parts outside the CDR3, the full variable domain is DAGVTQSPTHLIKTRGQQVTLRCSPKSGHDTVSWYQQALGQGPQFIFQYYEEEERQRGNFPDRFSGHQFPNYSSELNVNALLLGDSALYLCASSLEPLGRNTEAFFGQGTRLTVV.

The chain has TRBV18 and TRBJ2-1; 10 positions agree with TRBD1. The CDR3 is 14 residues long. Germline V gene sequence: CDR1 KGHSH, CDR2 LQKENI. Germline trimming cut 8 bases from V and 4 bases from J; bases unmatched to any gene: 5. The CDR3 nucleotides read TGTGCCAGCGCCTGGGACAGGGGATACAATGAGCAGTTCTTC. It is translated as CASAWDRGYNEQFF.